These 30 T cell receptor beta chains originate from one sample sequenced in a study of T cell responses to AZD1222 COVID-19 vaccine. Libraries were prepared by immunoSEQ multiplex PCR; TCRdb keeps only in-frame clonotypes and omits some of them. The sample has over 110,000 clones, 85% to 90% seen once. The material sequenced was peripheral blood, taken 28 days after the second AZD1222 dose. The source of these receptors is an adult who received the AZD1222 COVID-19 vaccine.

The V call is TRBV27, the J call TRBJ1-5, with D maybe TRBD1 (6 bases). Germline-derived CDR1 and CDR2 are MNHEY and SMNVEV (reference sequence). The CDR3 loop spans 15 amino acids. The V gene lost 2 bases and the J gene lost 0 bases, with 8 bases spanning the gap. CDR3 loop: CASSLRGHSNQPQHF. CDR3 nucleotide sequence: TGTGCCAGCAGTTTAAGGGGACATAGCAATCAGCCCCAGCATTTT.

This clone was seen more than once but under ten times. The gene calls are TRBV9 and TRBJ2-2; 11 positions agree with TRBD1. The CDR3 consists of 18 residues. Germline V CDR1 and CDR2: SGDLS, YYNGEE. The ends lost 2 bases at V and 5 bases at J; junction bases unmatched: 11. The CDR3 here is CASSVTPMGTGGTGELFF. The CDR3 DNA follows: TGTGCCAGCAGCGTTACTCCTATGGGGACAGGGGGGACCGGGGAGCTGTTTTTT.

The V and J genes are TRBV15 and TRBJ2-1; no clear D gene. The germline gives CDR1 LNHNV, CDR2 YYDKDF (reference sequence). The CDR3 totals 13 residues. The V end lost 3 bases, the J end lost 3 bases, and 6 bases lay between the germline ends. This CDR3 is CATSSRDYNEQFF. CDR3 DNA sequence: TGTGCCACCAGCAGTAGGGACTACAATGAGCAGTTCTTC. The full variable domain, completed using reference TRBV15 and TRBJ2-1, is DAMVIQNPRYQVTQFGKPVTLSCSQTLNHNVMYWYQQKSSQAPKLLFHYYDKDFNNEADTPDNFQSRRPNTSFCFLDIRSPGLGDTAMYLCATSSRDYNEQFFGPGTRLTVL.

This clone was detected only once. The chain joins TRBV11-2 to TRBJ2-1, with a possible D match to TRBD2 (5 bases). Germline CDR1 is SGHAT and CDR2 is FQNNGV. Trimming removed 4 bases at V and 6 bases at J, with 13 bases between. The CDR3 consists of 14 residues. The CDR3 sequence is CASSSGLLGNEQFF. The DNA of the CDR3 is TGTGCCAGCAGCTCCGGACTCCTTGGCAATGAGCAGTTCTTC.

This rearrangement joins TRBV28 to TRBJ1-2; TRBD1 aligns across 10 bases. Per germline, CDR1 MDHEN and CDR2 SYDVKM. The CDR3 is made up of 15 amino acids. Germline trimming cut 6 bases from V and 4 bases from J; bases unmatched to any gene: 8. The CDR3 bases are TGTGCCAGCAGGGAAGACAGGGGGCGCGGCTATGGCTACACCTTC. Translated, it gives CASREDRGRGYGYTF.

V usage is TRBV3-1 (or the pseudogene TRBV3-2) and J usage is TRBJ1-1; no clear D. V lost 8 bases to trimming and J lost 1 base, with 5 bases between them. Per the germline V gene, CDR1 is LGHDT and CDR2 is YNNKEL (reference sequence). CDR3 size: 11 residues. The CDR3 loop is CASRGNTEAFF. CDR3 DNA sequence: TGTGCCAGCCGAGGGAACACTGAAGCTTTCTTT.

The chain uses TRBV7-2 and TRBJ1-1; tentatively, D is TRBD1 (5 bases). Looked up from germline, CDR1 is SGHTA and CDR2 is FQGNSA. This CDR3 comprises 14 residues. The V end was cut by 6 bases, the J end by 1 base, with 12 bases between. The CDR3 region has the DNA TGTGCCAGCAGGAGTGGGGGTGCGAACACTGAAGCTTTCTTT. The encoded protein is CASRSGGANTEAFF.

The chain carries TRBV27 and TRBJ2-4, with TRBD1 matching 7 bases. Germline values: CDR1 MNHEY, CDR2 SMNVEV (reference sequence). With 5 bases clipped from V and 0 bases from J, the junction kept 7 bases outside the gene matches. The CDR3 runs 16 residues. The CDR3 DNA follows: TGTGCCAGCAGTACCACAGGGGTTTTAGCCAAAAACATTCAGTACTTC. Residues: CASSTTGVLAKNIQYF.

V usage is TRBV18 and J usage is TRBJ1-1, with D perhaps matching TRBD1 (6 bases). The V gene's germline CDR1 is KGHSH and CDR2 LQKENI. Trimming took off 2 bases at V and 0 bases at J, with 10 bases between the two ends. The CDR3 loop spans 15 amino acids. The CDR3, as DNA: TGTGCCAGCTCACCAACTACAGGGATGAACACTGAAGCTTTCTTT. Encoded protein: CASSPTTGMNTEAFF.

V usage is TRBV11-2 and J usage is TRBJ2-7, with D tentatively TRBD2 (5 bases). Germline assignment: CDR1 SGHAT and CDR2 FQNNGV. The CDR3 length is 15 residues. V lost 2 bases, J lost 3 bases, and 14 bases lay in between. CDR3 sequence (DNA): TGTGCCAGCAGCTTACGGGCGGACTTCCTCTACGAGCAGTACTTC. Translation: CASSLRADFLYEQYF.

The chain couples TRBV6-5 to TRBJ1-6; 7 bases agree with TRBD1. The CDR3 contains 14 residues. Germline values: CDR1 MNHEY, CDR2 SVGAGI. The V segment lost 5 bases and the J segment 8 bases; nucleotides outside the gene matches: 6. CDR3 amino acids: CASSRQGGDSPLHF. The CDR3 DNA follows: TGTGCCAGCAGTAGGCAGGGGGGGGATTCACCCCTCCACTTT.

This sequence joins TRBV6-6 and TRBJ1-2, with a possible D match to TRBD1 (5 bases). Trimming removed 7 bases from V and 2 bases from J, with 17 bases in between. Germline CDR1 and CDR2: MNHNY and SVGAGI (reference sequence). The CDR3 is 15 amino acids. This CDR3 is CASTAAAGINYGYTF. In DNA, the CDR3 is TGTGCCAGCACCGCGGCCGCAGGGATCAACTATGGCTACACCTTC.

The chain recombines TRBV9 with TRBJ2-3; D is unresolved. The CDR3 totals 14 residues. The V end lost 4 bases, the J end lost 2 bases, and 11 bases lay between the germline ends. Looked up from germline, CDR1 is SGDLS and CDR2 is YYNGEE. CDR3 loop: CASSPRLNTDTQYF. The DNA of the CDR3 is TGTGCCAGCAGCCCCCGACTCAACACAGATACGCAGTATTTT. The full variable domain, rest sourced from reference TRBV9 and TRBJ2-3, is DSGVTQTPKHLITATGQRVTLRCSPRSGDLSVYWYQQSLDQGLQFLIQYYNGEERAKGNILERFSAQQFPDLHSELNLSSLELGDSALYFCASSPRLNTDTQYFGPGTRLTVL.

This rearrangement joins TRBV24-1 to TRBJ2-5, with TRBD1 as a possible D gene (6 bases). The CDR3 spans 20 residues. Germline CDR1 KGHDR, CDR2 SFDVKD. Trimming took 3 bases from V and 4 from J, leaving 29 bases between them. CDR3 residues: CATSDKVRGKGVLTLETQYF. The CDR3 DNA reads TGTGCCACCAGTGATAAAGTAAGGGGTAAGGGGGTCCTAACTCTAGAGACCCAGTACTTC.

CDR3 region: CASSQDGRTNTQYF. CDR3 nucleotide sequence: TGCGCCAGCAGCCAAGATGGCCGGACAAATACGCAGTATTTT. The chain has TRBV4-3 and TRBJ2-3; D perhaps matches TRBD1 (5 bases). Germline V gives CDR1 LGHNA, CDR2 YSLEER. V shed 0 bases and J shed 7 bases, with 11 bases lying between them. The CDR3 runs 14 residues.

This chain uses TRBV6-2 or TRBV6-3 with TRBJ2-3; 10 positions match TRBD2. V was pared by 6 bases and J by 5 bases, with 14 bases of the junction left unmatched. CDR3 length: 17 amino acids. The V gene's germline CDR1 is MNHEY and CDR2 SVGEGT. CDR3 nucleotides: TGTGCCAGCAGCCCCCTTCTAGCGGGGGTTACGGGAGATACGCAGTATTTT. Translated: CASSPLLAGVTGDTQYF.

The DNA for the CDR3 is TGTGCCTGGAGTTTTAATAAGAACACTGAAGCTTTCTTT. This encodes CAWSFNKNTEAFF. This chain uses TRBV30 with TRBJ1-1; D is ambiguous. V shed 2 bases and J shed 1 base, with 8 bases lying between them. Germline CDR1 GTSNPN, CDR2 SVGIG (reference sequence). CDR3 length: 13 residues. The full variable domain, in which reference TRBV30 and TRBJ1-1 provide the parts outside the CDR3, is SQTIHQWPATLVQPVGSPLSLECTVEGTSNPNLYWYRQAAGRGLQLLFYSVGIGQISSEVPQNLSASRPQDRQFILSSKKLLLSDSGFYLCAWSFNKNTEAFFGQGTRLTVV.

The rearrangement joins TRBV6-2 or TRBV6-3 to TRBJ1-3, with 9 positions matching TRBD1. The germline gives CDR1 MNHEY, CDR2 SVGEGT. This CDR3 is 18 amino acids long. J gave up 0 bases and V 2 bases, and 8 bases lay outside the gene matches. The CDR3, as DNA: TGTGCCAGCAGTTACCCCCCGGACAGGGGAAGCTCTGGAAACACCATATATTTT. Its translation is CASSYPPDRGSSGNTIYF.

This sequence joins TRBV6-5 and TRBJ1-1; D is uncertain. Per germline, CDR1 MNHEY and CDR2 SVGAGI. There are 13 residues in the CDR3. The V end was cut by 5 bases, the J end by 2 bases, with 9 bases between. The CDR3 DNA sequence: TGTGCCAGCAGTCCGGACGGAAACACTGAAGCTTTCTTT. This translates into CASSPDGNTEAFF.

This clone has only one observation. The chain uses TRBV4-1 and TRBJ2-1, with 8 positions matching TRBD2. Germline-derived CDR1 and CDR2 are MGHRA and YSYEKL. Trimming removed 0 bases from V and 5 bases from J; junction bases left unmatched: 9. The CDR3 is 17 residues long. The CDR3 spells CASSQDSGLAGNNEQFF. The CDR3 DNA is TGCGCCAGCAGCCAAGATAGTGGCCTAGCGGGTAACAATGAGCAGTTCTTC.

The rearrangement joins TRBV2 to TRBJ2-3; D may be TRBD1 (6 bases). The CDR3 totals 15 residues. Germline loops: CDR1 SNHLY, CDR2 FYNNEI. The V end was cut by 2 bases, the J end by 4 bases, with 13 bases between. Here the CDR3 reads CASSEQGRGSDTQYF. The CDR3 region has the DNA TGTGCCAGCAGTGAACAGGGCAGGGGATCAGATACGCAGTATTTT.

The chain combines TRBV28 with TRBJ1-2; 9 bases line up with TRBD1. There are 17 residues in the CDR3. V lost 8 bases to trimming and J lost 0 bases; unmatched junction nucleotides: 13. Germline V gives CDR1 MDHEN, CDR2 SYDVKM. CDR3 DNA sequence: TGTGCCAGCGGCCATGGCGGACAGGGGCCGTCTAACTATGGCTACACCTTC. Encoded protein: CASGHGGQGPSNYGYTF.

V usage is TRBV11-3 and J usage is TRBJ2-2; D remains unclear. V lost 0 bases and J lost 5, with 4 bases in between. This CDR3 has 13 residues. CDR1 SGHNT and CDR2 YENEEA come from the germline V gene. CDR3 residues: CASSLEGTGELFF. CDR3 coding DNA: TGTGCCAGCAGCTTAGAAGGAACCGGGGAGCTGTTTTTT.

The chain recombines TRBV6-1 with TRBJ2-7, with TRBD1 as a possible D gene (5 bases). The V gene's germline CDR1 is MNHNS and CDR2 SASEGT. Trimming stripped 3 bases from V and 2 bases from J, with 14 bases between. The length of the CDR3 is 15 residues. The CDR3 nucleotides read TGTGCCAGCAGTGAGGGGCAGGCATTCCCCTACGAGCAGTACGTC. It yields the protein CASSEGQAFPYEQYV.

The V call is TRBV9, the J call TRBJ2-5; 7 bases map to TRBD2. CDR3 length: 15 residues. V was clipped by 0 bases and J by 5 bases; unmatched bases: 7. Germline assignment: CDR1 SGDLS and CDR2 YYNGEE. CDR3: CASSVGLAARETQYF. CDR3 DNA sequence: TGTGCCAGCAGCGTAGGGCTAGCGGCCCGGGAGACCCAGTACTTC.

This rearrangement joins TRBV28 to TRBJ1-1; D is unclear. V was cut by 2 bases and J by 11 bases, with 21 bases left in between. CDR1 is MDHEN, CDR2 SYDVKM, per germline. This CDR3 is built from 15 residues. Here the CDR3 reads CASSLSSVAMIRAFF. CDR3 nucleotides: TGTGCCAGCAGTTTAAGCTCCGTCGCCATGATCCGCGCTTTCTTT.

This chain links TRBV28 with TRBJ1-2, with D hard to call. Germline CDR1 MDHEN, CDR2 SYDVKM. The CDR3 covers 12 residues. Trimming left V 6 bases short and J 7 bases short, with 12 bases between. The CDR3, as DNA: TGTGCCAGCAGCTCCGGTCCTACTGGCTACACCTTC. Its protein is CASSSGPTGYTF.

This chain uses TRBV4-3 with TRBJ1-1; D uncertain. The V end lost 4 bases, the J end lost 0 bases, and 9 bases lay between the germline ends. The length of the CDR3 is 14 residues. CDR1 is LGHNA and CDR2 is YSLEER in the germline V gene. The CDR3, as DNA: TGCGCCAGCAGCCTGGAATCTATGAACACTGAAGCTTTCTTT. Translated, it gives CASSLESMNTEAFF.

The gene calls are TRBV29-1 and TRBJ2-2, with 8 bases matching TRBD1. Germline-derived CDR1 and CDR2 are SQVTM and ANQGSEA. Trimming cost V 7 bases and J 1 base; bases outside gene matches: 2. There are 13 residues in the CDR3. The CDR3 coding sequence is TGCAGCGGAGGACAGGGGAACACCGGGGAGCTGTTTTTT. Translation: CSGGQGNTGELFF.

The genes are TRBV2 and TRBJ1-6; D is unclear. Germline V gives CDR1 SNHLY, CDR2 FYNNEI. Deletions cut 3 bases from V and 3 bases from J, with 9 bases between. The CDR3 spans 15 residues. The DNA for the CDR3 is TGTGCCAGCAGTGATCGAACAGACTATAATTCACCCCTCCACTTT. The encoded protein is CASSDRTDYNSPLHF.